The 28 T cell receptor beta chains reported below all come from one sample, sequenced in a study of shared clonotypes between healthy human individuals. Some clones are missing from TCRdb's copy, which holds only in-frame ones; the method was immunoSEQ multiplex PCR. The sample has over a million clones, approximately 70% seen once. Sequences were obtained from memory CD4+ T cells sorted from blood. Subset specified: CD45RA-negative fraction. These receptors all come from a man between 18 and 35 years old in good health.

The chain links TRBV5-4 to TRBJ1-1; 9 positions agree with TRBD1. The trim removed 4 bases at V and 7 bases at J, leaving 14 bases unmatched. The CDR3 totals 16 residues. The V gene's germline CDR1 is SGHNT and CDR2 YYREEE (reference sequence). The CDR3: CASSGGTGTVRGEAFF. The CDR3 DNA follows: TGTGCCAGCAGCGGAGGGACAGGGACCGTTAGGGGTGAAGCTTTCTTT.

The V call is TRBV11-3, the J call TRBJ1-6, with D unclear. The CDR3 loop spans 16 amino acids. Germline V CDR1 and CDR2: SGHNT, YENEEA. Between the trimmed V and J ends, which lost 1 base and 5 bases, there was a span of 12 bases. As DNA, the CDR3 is TGTGCCAGCAGCTTAGGGGGAACACCCGATAATTCACCCCTCCACTTT. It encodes CASSLGGTPDNSPLHF.

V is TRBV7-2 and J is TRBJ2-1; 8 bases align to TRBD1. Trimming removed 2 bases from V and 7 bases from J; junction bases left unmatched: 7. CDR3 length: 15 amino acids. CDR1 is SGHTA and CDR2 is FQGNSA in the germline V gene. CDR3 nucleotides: TGTGCCAGCAGCTTACCGCAGGGGGCGAGGAATGAGCAGTTCTTC. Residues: CASSLPQGARNEQFF.

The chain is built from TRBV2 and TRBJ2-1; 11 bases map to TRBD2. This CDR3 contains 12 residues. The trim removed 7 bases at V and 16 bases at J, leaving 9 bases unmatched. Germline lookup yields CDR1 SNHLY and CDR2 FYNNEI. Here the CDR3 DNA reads TGTGCCAGCATTGCCTGGGGGACTAGCGGATTCTTC. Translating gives CASIAWGTSGFF.

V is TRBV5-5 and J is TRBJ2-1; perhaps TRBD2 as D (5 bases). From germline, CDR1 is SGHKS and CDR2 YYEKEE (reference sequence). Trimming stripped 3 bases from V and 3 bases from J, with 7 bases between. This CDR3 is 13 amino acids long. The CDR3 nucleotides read TGTGCCAGCAGCTCTACTAGCTACAATGAGCAGTTCTTC. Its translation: CASSSTSYNEQFF.

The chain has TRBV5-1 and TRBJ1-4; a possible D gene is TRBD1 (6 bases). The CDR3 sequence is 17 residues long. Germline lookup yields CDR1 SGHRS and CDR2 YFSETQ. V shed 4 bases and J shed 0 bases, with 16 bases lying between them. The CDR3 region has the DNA TGCGCCAGCAGCCTAACAGGGACATCTGCAACTAATGAAAAACTGTTTTTT. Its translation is CASSLTGTSATNEKLFF.

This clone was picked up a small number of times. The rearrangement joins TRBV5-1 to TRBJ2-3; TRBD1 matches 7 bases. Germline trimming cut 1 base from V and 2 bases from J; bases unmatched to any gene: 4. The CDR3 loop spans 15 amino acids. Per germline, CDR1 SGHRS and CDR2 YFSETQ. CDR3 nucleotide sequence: TGCGCCAGCAGCTTGAATGACAGGGTCACAGATACGCAGTATTTT. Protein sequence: CASSLNDRVTDTQYF. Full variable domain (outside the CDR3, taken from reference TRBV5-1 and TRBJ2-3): KAGVTQTPRYLIKTRGQQVTLSCSPISGHRSVSWYQQTPGQGLQFLFEYFSETQRNKGNFPGRFSGRQFSNSRSEMNVSTLELGDSALYLCASSLNDRVTDTQYFGPGTRLTVL.

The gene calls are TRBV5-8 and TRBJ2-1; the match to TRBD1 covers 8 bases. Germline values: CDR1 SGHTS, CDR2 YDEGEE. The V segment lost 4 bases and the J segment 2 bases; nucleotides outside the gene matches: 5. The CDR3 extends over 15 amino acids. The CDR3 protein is CASSLGQATYNEQFF. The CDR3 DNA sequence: TGTGCCAGCAGCCTGGGACAGGCCACCTACAATGAGCAGTTCTTC.

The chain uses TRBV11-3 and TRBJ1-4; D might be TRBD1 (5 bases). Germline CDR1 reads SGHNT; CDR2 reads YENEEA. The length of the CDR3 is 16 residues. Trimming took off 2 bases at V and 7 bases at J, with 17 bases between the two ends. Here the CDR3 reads CASSLKGAGQLEKLFF. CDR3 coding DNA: TGTGCCAGCAGCTTAAAGGGAGCTGGACAACTTGAAAAACTGTTTTTT.

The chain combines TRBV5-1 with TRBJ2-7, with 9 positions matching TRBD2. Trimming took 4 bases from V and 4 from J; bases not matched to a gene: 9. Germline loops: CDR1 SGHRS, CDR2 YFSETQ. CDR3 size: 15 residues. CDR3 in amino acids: CASSILAGAGYEQYF. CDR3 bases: TGCGCCAGCAGCATTTTAGCGGGAGCTGGGTACGAGCAGTACTTC.

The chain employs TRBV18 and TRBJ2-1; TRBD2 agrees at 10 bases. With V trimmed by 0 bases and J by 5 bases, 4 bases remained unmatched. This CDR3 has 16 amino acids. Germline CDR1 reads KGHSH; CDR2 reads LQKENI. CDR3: CASSPPLAGANNEQFF. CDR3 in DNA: TGTGCCAGCTCACCACCCCTAGCGGGGGCGAACAATGAGCAGTTCTTC.

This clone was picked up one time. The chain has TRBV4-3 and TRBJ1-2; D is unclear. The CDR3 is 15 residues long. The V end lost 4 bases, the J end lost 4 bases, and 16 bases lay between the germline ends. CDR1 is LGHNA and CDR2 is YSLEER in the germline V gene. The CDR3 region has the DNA TGCGCCAGCAGCCTCCCTCCTCTTGATGTCTATGGCTACACCTTC. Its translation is CASSLPPLDVYGYTF.

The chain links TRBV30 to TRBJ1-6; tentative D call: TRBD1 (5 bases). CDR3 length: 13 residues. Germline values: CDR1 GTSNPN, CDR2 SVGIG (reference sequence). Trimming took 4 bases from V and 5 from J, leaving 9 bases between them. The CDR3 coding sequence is TGTGCCTGGACAGGGAACAATAATTCACCCCTCCACTTT. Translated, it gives CAWTGNNNSPLHF. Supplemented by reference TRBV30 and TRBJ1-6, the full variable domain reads SQTIHQWPATLVQPVGSPLSLECTVEGTSNPNLYWYRQAAGRGLQLLFYSVGIGQISSEVPQNLSASRPQDRQFILSSKKLLLSDSGFYLCAWTGNNNSPLHFGNGTRLTVT.

The CDR3 region is CASSLSRYNEQFF. The DNA for the CDR3 is TGTGCCAGCAGCTTAAGCAGATACAATGAGCAGTTCTTC. This chain links TRBV11-2 with TRBJ2-1; the D is unclear. V was clipped by 2 bases and J by 4 bases, with 6 bases between them. The CDR3 consists of 13 residues. CDR1 and CDR2 (germline): SGHAT, FQNNGV.

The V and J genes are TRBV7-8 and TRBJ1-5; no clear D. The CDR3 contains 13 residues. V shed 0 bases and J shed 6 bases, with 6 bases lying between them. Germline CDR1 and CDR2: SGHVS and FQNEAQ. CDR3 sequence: CASSLALSQPQHF. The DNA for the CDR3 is TGTGCCAGCAGCTTAGCCCTAAGTCAGCCCCAGCATTTT.

For the CDR3, the DNA is TGTGCCACCGCCACCGGGACAGGCGGTGAAAAACTGTTTTTT. Protein: CATATGTGGEKLFF. This sequence joins TRBV28 and TRBJ1-4; TRBD1 matches 8 bases. There are 14 residues in the CDR3. In germline, CDR1 is MDHEN, CDR2 SYDVKM. The V segment lost 10 bases and the J segment 7 bases; nucleotides outside the gene matches: 11.

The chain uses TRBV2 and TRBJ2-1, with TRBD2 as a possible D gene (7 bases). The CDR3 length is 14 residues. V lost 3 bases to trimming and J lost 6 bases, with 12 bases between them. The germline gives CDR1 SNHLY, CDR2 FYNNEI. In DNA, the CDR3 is TGTGCCAGCAGTGACGGGGGGCGTAGCAATGAGCAGTTCTTC. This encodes CASSDGGRSNEQFF. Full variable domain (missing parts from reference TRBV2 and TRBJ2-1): EPEVTQTPSHQVTQMGQEVILRCVPISNHLYFYWYRQILGQKVEFLVSFYNNEISEKSEIFDDQFSVERPDGSNFTLKIRSTKLEDSAMYFCASSDGGRSNEQFFGPGTRLTVL.

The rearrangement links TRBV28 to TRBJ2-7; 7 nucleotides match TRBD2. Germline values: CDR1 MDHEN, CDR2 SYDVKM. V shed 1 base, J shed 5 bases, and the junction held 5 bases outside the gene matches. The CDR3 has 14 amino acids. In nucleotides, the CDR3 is TGTGCCAGCAGTTTATCGGGGGGTGGCAACGAGCAGTACTTC. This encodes CASSLSGGGNEQYF. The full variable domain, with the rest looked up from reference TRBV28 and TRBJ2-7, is DVKVTQSSRYLVKRTGEKVFLECVQDMDHENMFWYRQDPGLGLRLIYFSYDVKMKEKGDIPEGYSVSREKKERFSLILESASTNQTSMYLCASSLSGGGNEQYFGPGTRLTVT.

DNA of the CDR3: TGTGCCAGCAGCTTCCAACAGGGCAATGAGCAGTTCTTC. Translated, it gives CASSFQQGNEQFF. V usage is TRBV11-3 and J usage is TRBJ2-1, with D possibly matching TRBD1 (6 bases). The CDR3 runs 13 residues. The germline gives CDR1 SGHNT, CDR2 YENEEA. V lost 3 bases and J 6 bases, leaving 9 bases between the germline ends.

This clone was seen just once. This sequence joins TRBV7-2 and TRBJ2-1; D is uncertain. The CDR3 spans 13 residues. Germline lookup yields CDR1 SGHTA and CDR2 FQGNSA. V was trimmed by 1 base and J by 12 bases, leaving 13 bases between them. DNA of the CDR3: TGTGCCAGCAGCTTAGGGGGTCCAATTGCGCAGTTCTTC. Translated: CASSLGGPIAQFF.

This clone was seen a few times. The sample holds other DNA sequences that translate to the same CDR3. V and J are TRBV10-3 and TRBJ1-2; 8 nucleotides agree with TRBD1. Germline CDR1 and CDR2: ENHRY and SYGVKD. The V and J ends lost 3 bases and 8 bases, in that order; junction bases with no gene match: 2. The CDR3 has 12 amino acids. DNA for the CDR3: TGTGCCATCAGTGAAGGACAGGGCGGCTACACCTTC. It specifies CAISEGQGGYTF.

For the CDR3, the DNA is TGTGCCAGCAGTGAAGTCGGGACAGGGGGCTTGAGGGAAAAACTGTTTTTT. Encoded protein: CASSEVGTGGLREKLFF. V usage is TRBV6-1 and J usage is TRBJ1-4; 12 nucleotides line up with TRBD1. The CDR3 runs to 17 residues. V lost 1 base, J lost 8 bases, and 8 bases stayed unmatched. Germline values: CDR1 MNHNS, CDR2 SASEGT.

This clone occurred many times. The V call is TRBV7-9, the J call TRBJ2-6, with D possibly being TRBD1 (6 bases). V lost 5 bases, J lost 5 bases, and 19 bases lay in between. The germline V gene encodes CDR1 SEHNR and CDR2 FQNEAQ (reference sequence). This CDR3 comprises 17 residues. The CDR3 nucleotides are TGTGCCAGCAGCGCCTGGCTCACAGGGTTACGGGCCAACGTCCTGACTTTC. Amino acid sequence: CASSAWLTGLRANVLTF.

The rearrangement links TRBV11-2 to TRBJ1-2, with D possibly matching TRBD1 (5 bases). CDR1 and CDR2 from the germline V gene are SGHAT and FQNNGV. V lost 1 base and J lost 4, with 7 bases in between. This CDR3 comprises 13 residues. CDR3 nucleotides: TGTGCCAGCAGCTTAGCCCAGGGCTATGGCTACACCTTC. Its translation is CASSLAQGYGYTF. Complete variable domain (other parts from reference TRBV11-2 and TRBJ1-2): EAGVAQSPRYKIIEKRQSVAFWCNPISGHATLYWYQQILGQGPKLLIQFQNNGVVDDSQLPKDRFSAERLKGVDSTLKIQPAKLEDSAVYLCASSLAQGYGYTFGSGTRLTVV.

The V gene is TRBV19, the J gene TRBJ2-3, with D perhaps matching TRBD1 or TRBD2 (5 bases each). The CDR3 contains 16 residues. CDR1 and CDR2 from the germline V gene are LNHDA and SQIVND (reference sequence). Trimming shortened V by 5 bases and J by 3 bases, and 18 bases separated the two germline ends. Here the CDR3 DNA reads TGTGCCAGTAGTGCCCGGGACCAAAGGCGGACAGATACGCAGTATTTT. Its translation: CASSARDQRRTDTQYF.

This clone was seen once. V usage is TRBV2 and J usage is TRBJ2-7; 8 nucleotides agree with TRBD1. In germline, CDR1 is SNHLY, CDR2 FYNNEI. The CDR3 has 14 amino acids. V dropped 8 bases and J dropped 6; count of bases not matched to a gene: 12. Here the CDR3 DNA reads TGTGCCAGCCGCGCGGACAGGGCCCCCACCGAGCAGTACTTC. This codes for CASRADRAPTEQYF.

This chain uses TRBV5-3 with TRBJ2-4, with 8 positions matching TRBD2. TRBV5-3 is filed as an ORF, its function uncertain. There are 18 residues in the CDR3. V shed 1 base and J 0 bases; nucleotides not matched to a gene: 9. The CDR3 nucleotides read TGTGCCAGAAGCTTGATCGGAACTAGCGGTCTAGCCAAAAACATTCAGTACTTC. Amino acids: CARSLIGTSGLAKNIQYF.

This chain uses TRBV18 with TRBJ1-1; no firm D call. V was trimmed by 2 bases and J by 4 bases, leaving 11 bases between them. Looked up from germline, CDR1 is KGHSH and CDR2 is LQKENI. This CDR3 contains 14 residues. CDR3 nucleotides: TGTGCCAGCTCACCAGGAGGGATGGGCACTGAAGCTTTCTTT. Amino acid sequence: CASSPGGMGTEAFF. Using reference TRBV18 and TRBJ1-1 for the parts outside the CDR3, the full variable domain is NAGVMQNPRHLVRRRGQEARLRCSPMKGHSHVYWYRQLPEEGLKFMVYLQKENIIDESGMPKERFSAEFPKEGPSILRIQQVVRGDSAAYFCASSPGGMGTEAFFGQGTRLTVV.